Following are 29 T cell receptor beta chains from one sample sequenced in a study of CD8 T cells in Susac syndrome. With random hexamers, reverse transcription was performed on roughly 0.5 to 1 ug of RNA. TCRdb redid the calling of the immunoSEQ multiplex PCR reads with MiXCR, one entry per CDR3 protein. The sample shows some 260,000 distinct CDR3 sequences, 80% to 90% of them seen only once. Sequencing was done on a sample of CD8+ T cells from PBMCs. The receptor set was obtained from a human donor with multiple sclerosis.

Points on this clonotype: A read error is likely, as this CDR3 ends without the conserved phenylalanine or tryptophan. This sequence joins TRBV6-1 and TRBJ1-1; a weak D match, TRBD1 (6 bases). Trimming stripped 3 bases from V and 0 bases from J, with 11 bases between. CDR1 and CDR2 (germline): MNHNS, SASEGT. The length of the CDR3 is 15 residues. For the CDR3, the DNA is TGTGCCAGCAGTGATGGGGGCTATGTGAACACTGAAGCTTTCCTT. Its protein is CASSDGGYVNTEAFL.

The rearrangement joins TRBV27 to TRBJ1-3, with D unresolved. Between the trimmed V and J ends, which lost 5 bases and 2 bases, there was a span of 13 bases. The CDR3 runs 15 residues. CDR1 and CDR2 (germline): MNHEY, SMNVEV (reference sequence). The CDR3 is CASSLAGNPGNTIYF. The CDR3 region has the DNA TGTGCCAGCAGTCTGGCGGGGAACCCTGGAAACACCATATATTTT.

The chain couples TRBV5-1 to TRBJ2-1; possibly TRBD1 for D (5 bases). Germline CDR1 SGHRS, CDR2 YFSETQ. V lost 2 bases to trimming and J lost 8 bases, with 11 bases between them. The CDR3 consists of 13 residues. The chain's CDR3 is CASSFQGPDEQFF. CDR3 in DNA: TGCGCCAGCAGCTTTCAGGGCCCGGATGAGCAGTTCTTC.

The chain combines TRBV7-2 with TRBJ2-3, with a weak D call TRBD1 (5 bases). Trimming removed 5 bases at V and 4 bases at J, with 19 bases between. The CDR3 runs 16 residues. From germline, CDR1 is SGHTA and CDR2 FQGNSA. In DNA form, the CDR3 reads TGTGCCAGCAGCATATTCCCAGGGTACGCGGCAGATACGCAGTATTTT. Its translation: CASSIFPGYAADTQYF.

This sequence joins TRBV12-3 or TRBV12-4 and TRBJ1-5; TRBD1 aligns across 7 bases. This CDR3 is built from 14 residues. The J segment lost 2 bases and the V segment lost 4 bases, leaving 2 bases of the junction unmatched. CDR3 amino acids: CASSYDRGNQPQHF. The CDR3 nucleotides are TGTGCCAGCAGTTATGACAGGGGCAATCAGCCCCAGCATTTT.

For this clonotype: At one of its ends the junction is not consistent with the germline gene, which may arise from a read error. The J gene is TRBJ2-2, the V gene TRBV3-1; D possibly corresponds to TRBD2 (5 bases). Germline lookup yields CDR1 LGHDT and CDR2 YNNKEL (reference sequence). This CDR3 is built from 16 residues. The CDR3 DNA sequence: TGTGCCAGCAGCCAGAACGGGCGGATCAACACCGGGGAGCTGCTTTTT. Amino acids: CASSQNGRINTGELLF.

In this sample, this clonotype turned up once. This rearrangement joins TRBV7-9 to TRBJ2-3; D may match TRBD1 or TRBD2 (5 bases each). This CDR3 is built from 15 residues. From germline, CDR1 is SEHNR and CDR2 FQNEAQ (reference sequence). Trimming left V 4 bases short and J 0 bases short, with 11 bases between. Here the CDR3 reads CASSSSWGSTDTQYF. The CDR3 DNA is TGTGCCAGCAGCTCCTCGTGGGGGAGCACAGATACGCAGTATTTT.

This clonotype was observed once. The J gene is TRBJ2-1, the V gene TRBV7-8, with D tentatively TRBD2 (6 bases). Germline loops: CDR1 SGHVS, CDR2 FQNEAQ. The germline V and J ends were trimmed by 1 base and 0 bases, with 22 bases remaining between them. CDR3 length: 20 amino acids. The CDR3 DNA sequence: TGTGCCAGCAGCTTAGTATGGAGGGGCGGCGGGGCCAACTCCTACAATGAGCAGTTCTTC. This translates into CASSLVWRGGGANSYNEQFF. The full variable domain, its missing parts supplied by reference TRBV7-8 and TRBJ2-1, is GAGVSQSPRYKVAKRGQDVALRCDPISGHVSLFWYQQALGQGPEFLTYFQNEAQLDKSGLPSDRFFAERPEGSVSTLKIQRTQQEDSAVYLCASSLVWRGGGANSYNEQFFGPGTRLTVL.

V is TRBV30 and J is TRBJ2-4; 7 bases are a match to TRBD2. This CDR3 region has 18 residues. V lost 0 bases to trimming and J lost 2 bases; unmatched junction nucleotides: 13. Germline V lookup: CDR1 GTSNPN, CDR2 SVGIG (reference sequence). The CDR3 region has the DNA TGTGCCTGGAGTGTATGGGGGGGGATAGATTGGACCAAAAACATTCAGTACTTC. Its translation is CAWSVWGGIDWTKNIQYF.

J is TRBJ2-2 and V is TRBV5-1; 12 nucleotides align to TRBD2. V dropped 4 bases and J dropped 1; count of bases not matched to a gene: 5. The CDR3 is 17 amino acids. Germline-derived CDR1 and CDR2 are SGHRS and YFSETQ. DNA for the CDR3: TGCGCCAGCAGCCTAAGACTAGCGGGGGTGAACACCGGGGAGCTGTTTTTT. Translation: CASSLRLAGVNTGELFF.

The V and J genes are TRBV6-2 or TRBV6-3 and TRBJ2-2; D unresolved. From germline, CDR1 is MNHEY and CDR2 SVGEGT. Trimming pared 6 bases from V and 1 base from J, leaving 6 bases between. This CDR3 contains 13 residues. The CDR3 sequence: CASRTQNTGELFF. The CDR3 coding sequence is TGTGCCAGCAGGACACAGAACACCGGGGAGCTGTTTTTT.

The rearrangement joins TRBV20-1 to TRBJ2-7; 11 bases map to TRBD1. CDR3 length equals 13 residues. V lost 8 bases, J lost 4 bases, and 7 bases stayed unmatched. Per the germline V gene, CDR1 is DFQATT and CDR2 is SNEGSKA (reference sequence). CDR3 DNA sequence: TGCAGTTCGCCGGGACAGGGGGTTTACGAGCAGTACTTC. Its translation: CSSPGQGVYEQYF.

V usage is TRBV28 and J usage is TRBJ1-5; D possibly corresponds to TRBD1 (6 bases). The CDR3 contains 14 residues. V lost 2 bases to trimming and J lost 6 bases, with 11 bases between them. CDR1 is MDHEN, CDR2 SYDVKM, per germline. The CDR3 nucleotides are TGTGCCAGCAGTTTACCGGGGGCCTCTCAGCCCCAGCATTTT. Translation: CASSLPGASQPQHF.

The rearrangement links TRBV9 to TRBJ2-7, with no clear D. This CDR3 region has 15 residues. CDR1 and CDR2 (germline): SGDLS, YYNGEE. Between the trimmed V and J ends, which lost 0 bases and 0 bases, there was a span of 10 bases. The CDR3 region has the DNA TGTGCCAGCAGCGTAGTCCGCAGGAGCTCCTACGAGCAGTACTTC. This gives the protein CASSVVRRSSYEQYF.

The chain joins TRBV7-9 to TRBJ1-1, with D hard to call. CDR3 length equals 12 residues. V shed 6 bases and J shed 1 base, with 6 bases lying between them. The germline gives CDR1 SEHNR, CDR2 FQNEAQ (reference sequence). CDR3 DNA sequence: TGTGCCAGCAGAGACGGGAACACTGAAGCTTTCTTT. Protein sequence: CASRDGNTEAFF. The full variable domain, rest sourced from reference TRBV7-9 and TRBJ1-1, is DTGVSQNPRHKITKRGQNVTFRCDPISEHNRLYWYRQTLGQGPEFLTYFQNEAQLEKSRLLSDRFSAERPKGSFSTLEIQRTEQGDSAMYLCASRDGNTEAFFGQGTRLTVV.

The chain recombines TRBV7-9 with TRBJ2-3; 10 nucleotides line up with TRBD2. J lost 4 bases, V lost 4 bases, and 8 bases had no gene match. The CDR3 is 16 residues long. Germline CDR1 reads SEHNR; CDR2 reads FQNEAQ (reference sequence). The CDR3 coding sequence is TGTGCCAGCAGCTCCCGCGAGCGGGAGGGCTCAGATACGCAGTATTTT. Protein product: CASSSREREGSDTQYF.

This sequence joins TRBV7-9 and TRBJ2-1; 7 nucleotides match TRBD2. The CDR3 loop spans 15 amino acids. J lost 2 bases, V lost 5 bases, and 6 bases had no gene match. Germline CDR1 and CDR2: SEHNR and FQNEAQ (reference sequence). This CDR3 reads CASSREGGTYNEQFF. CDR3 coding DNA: TGTGCCAGCAGCCGAGAGGGAGGGACCTACAATGAGCAGTTCTTC.

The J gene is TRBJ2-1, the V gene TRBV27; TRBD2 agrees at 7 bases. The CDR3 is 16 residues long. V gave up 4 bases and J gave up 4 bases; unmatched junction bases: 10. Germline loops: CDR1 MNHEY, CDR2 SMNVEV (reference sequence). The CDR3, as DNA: TGTGCCAGCAGTTCGAGGGCGGGAGAAGGGTACAATGAGCAGTTCTTC. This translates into CASSSRAGEGYNEQFF.

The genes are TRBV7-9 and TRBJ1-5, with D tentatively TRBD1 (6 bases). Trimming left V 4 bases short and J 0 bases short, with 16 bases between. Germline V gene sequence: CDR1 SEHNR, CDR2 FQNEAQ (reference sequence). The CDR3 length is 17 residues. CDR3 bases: TGTGCCAGCAGCTCCCATCGGTGGGACAATAGCAATCAGCCCCAGCATTTT. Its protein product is CASSSHRWDNSNQPQHF.

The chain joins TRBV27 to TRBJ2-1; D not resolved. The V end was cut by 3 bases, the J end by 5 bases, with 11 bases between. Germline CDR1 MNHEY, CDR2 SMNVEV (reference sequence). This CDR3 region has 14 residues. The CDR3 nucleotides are TGTGCCAGCAGTTTTCTGGTAGGCGACAATGAGCAGTTCTTC. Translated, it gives CASSFLVGDNEQFF.

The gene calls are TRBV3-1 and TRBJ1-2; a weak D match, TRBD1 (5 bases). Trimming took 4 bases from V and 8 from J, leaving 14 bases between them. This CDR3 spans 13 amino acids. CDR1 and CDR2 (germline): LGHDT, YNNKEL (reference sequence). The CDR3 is CASSRDLEWGYTF. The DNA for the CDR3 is TGTGCCAGCAGCCGGGACTTAGAATGGGGCTACACCTTC.

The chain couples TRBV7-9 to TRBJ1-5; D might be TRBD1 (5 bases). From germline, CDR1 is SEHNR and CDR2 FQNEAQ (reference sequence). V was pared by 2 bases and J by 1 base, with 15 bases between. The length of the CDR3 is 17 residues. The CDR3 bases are TGTGCCAGCAGCTTATACCGGGGGACGAGGAGCAATCAGCCCCAGCATTTT. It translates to CASSLYRGTRSNQPQHF.

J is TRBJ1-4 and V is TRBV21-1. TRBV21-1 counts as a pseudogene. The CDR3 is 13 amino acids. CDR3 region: CASSKGINEKLFF. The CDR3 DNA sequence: TGTGCCAGCAGCAAAGGGATTAATGAAAAACTGTTTTTT.

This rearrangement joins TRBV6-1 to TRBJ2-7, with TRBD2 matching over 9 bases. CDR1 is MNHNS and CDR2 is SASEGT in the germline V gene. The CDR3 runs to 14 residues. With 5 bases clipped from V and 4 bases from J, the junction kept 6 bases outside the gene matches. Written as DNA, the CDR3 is TGTGCCAGCAGTTTGTCTAGCGGGGCATACGAGCAGTACTTC. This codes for CASSLSSGAYEQYF.

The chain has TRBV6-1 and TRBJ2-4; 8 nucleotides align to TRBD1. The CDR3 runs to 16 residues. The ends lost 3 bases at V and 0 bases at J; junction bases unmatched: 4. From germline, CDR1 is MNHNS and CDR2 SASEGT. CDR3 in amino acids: CASSDGTGLAKNIQYF. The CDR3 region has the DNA TGTGCCAGCAGTGATGGGACAGGACTAGCCAAAAACATTCAGTACTTC.

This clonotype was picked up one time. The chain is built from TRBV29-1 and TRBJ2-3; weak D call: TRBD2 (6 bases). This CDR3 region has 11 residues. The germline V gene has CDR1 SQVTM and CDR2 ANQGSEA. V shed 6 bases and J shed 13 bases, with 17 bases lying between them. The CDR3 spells CSVDPSDREYF. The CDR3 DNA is TGCAGCGTGGACCCTAGCGATCGGGAGTATTTT.

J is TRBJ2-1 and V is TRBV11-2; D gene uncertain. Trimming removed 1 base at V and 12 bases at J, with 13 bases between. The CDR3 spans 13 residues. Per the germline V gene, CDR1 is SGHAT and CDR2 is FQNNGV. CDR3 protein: CASSLARSRGQFF. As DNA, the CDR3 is TGTGCCAGCAGCTTAGCCCGGTCCCGAGGGCAGTTCTTC.

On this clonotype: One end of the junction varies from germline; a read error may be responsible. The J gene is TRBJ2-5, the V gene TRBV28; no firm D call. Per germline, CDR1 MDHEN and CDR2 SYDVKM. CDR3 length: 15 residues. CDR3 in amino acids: CAGSSPLSREETQYF. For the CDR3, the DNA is TGTGCCGGCAGTTCCCCCCTCTCGCGAGAAGAGACCCAGTACTTC.

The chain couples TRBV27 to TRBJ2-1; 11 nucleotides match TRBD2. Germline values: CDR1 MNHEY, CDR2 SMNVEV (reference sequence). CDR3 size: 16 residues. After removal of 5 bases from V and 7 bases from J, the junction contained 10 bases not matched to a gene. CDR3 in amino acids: CASSNTGTSGWNEQFF. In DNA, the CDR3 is TGTGCCAGCAGTAACACCGGGACTAGCGGTTGGAATGAGCAGTTCTTC.